This T cell receptor beta chain was captured by sequencing in a study of human T cells and chemical hapten exposure. The CDR3 has 14 residues. V was cut by 5 bases and J by 3 bases, with 13 bases left in between. Germline V gene data show CDR1 as DFQATT and CDR2 as SNEGSKA (reference sequence). Findings and caveats of the study: Having alopecia, the donors may differ immunologically from healthy people. Among expanded TCRs, significantly more large CDR3 similarity clusters formed than among controls. TCRs exceeding 1 in 1000 frequency stayed unchanged with DPC sensitization.

The sample's time point: patch test 1, 2 weeks after DPC sensitization. Indicated treatment: therapeutic diphenylcyclopropenone sensitization with weekly scalp DPC. Separate cDNA molecules received unique molecular identifiers, which the library attached to them. One entry per CDR3 protein results from TCRdb running MiXCR on the RACE reads. Counted here are about 360,000 distinct CDR3 sequences, approximately 5.1% occurring once; the ten biggest clones make up approximately 2.3%. This clonotype was counted a few times. Its antigen is undetermined. The sample in question was whole blood, obtained in connection with sensitization to the hapten diphenylcyclopropenone (DPC). The receptor comes from a woman in her forties or fifties with alopecia areata. Some clones in this sample may be carry-over from other donors' samples. The chain recombines TRBV20-1 with TRBJ1-4, with D uncertain. The CDR3 nucleotides read TGCAGTGCTGATGGGGAGGCCCCTAATGAAAAACTGTTTTTT. This encodes CSADGEAPNEKLFF.